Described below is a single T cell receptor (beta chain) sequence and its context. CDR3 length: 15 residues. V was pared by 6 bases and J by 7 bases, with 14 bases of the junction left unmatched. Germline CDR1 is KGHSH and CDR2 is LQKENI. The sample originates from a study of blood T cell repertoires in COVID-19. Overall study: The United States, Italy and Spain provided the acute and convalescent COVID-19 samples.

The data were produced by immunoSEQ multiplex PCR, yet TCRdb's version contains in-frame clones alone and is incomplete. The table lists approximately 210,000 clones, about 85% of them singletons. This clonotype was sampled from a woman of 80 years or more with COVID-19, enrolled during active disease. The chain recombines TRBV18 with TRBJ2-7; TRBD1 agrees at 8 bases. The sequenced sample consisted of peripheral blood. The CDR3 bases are TGTGCCAGCTCCCCCCAGGGGGCCTCCCTGAGGGAGCAGTACTTC. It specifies CASSPQGASLREQYF.